These T cell receptor beta chains were read from a single sample in a study of cytomegalovirus exposure and HLA in healthy donors. Sequencing was performed with immunoSEQ multiplex PCR; in TCRdb, only in-frame clones are kept and a portion is missing. The table has 200,000 to 250,000 clones, more than 75% seen once; the top ten hold approximately 0.24%. Source material: PBMCs. The receptor source for this set is a girl aged 2 to 10 in good health and CMV-seronegative. Both conserved end residues are part of each CDR3. The D gene is left open where the match is weak. A clone size is listed for some rows: how often the clone was seen (once, few, many), or a class if it is expanded.

-	-	TRBV7-9	TRBJ1-1	TGTGCCAGCAGCTTAGGTCCGGTGAACACTGAAGCTTTCTTT	CASSLGPVNTEAFF
once	-	TRBV6-1	TRBJ1-5	TGTGCCAGCAGTGAAGGTGAACTCTATAGCAATCAGCCCCAGCATTTT	CASSEGELYSNQPQHF
few	-	TRBV6-6	TRBJ1-1	TGTGCCAGCAGTTACTCTGCAGGGGCGCGGAACACTGAAGCTTTCTTT	CASSYSAGARNTEAFF
-	-	TRBV6-1	TRBJ2-7	TGTGCCAGCAGTGGAAAGCCGGGAGATATCTACGAGCAGTACTTC	CASSGKPGDIYEQYF
once	-	TRBV19	TRBJ2-7	TGTGCCAGTAGTATCCCCCCGTCCGAGCAGTACTTC	CASSIPPSEQYF
-	TRBD2	TRBV7-2	TRBJ2-5	TGTGCCAGCAGCTTAGTTGCGGGGGGGCAGGAGACCCAGTACTTC	CASSLVAGGQETQYF
-	TRBD1	TRBV5-1	TRBJ1-6	TGCGCCAGCAGCGGGGGACAGGACAATTCACCCCTCCACTTT	CASSGGQDNSPLHF
-	TRBD2	TRBV27	TRBJ2-7	TGTGCCAGCAGTTTTCCCCCCACTAGCGGGATACCCTACGAGCAGTACTTC	CASSFPPTSGIPYEQYF
-	-	TRBV27	TRBJ2-5	TGTGCCAGCACTATTTGGACCCAGTACTTC	CASTIWTQYF
-	TRBD2	TRBV7-9	TRBJ2-2	TGTGCCAGCAGCTCCGGTGTAGCGGGAGTATCTGCGGAGCTGTTTTTT	CASSSGVAGVSAELFF